Presented here are 21 T cell receptor beta chains from one specimen sequenced in a study of response to subunit inactivated influenza vaccine. TCRdb called the RT-PCR reads again in MiXCR, with one record for every CDR3 protein. Of about 520,000 distinct CDR3 sequences in the sample, 25% were seen once. Sequenced here: CD4+ T cells sorted from PBMCs, sampled approximately 5 days after vaccination. The receptors were gathered from a man between 45 and 60 years old who received an inactivated influenza vaccine.

The genes are TRBV20-1 and TRBJ2-1; 11 nucleotides align to TRBD1. Trimming took 6 bases from V and 6 from J; bases not matched to a gene: 4. The CDR3 runs to 13 residues. Germline V gene data show CDR1 as DFQATT and CDR2 as SNEGSKA (reference sequence). The CDR3 is CSAPGQGGNEQFF. DNA of the CDR3: TGCAGTGCCCCGGGACAGGGGGGCAATGAGCAGTTCTTC.

A few counts support this clonotype. This rearrangement joins TRBV6-6 to TRBJ2-7; 8 bases are shared with TRBD1. Trimming cost V 5 bases and J 2 bases; bases outside gene matches: 2. The CDR3 consists of 13 residues. Germline CDR1 and CDR2: MNHNY and SVGAGI (reference sequence). The chain's CDR3 is CASSKDRAYEQYF. The CDR3 nucleotides read TGTGCCAGCAGTAAGGACAGGGCCTACGAGCAGTACTTC.

The chain combines TRBV7-8 with TRBJ2-1; 9 bases map to TRBD2. Germline CDR1 and CDR2: SGHVS and FQNEAQ. The J segment lost 9 bases and the V segment lost 3 bases, leaving 9 bases of the junction unmatched. The CDR3 is 15 residues long. For the CDR3, the DNA is TGTGCCAGCAGCTTGGCCGGGACTAGCAGCGGTGAGCAGTTCTTC. It translates to CASSLAGTSSGEQFF.

The J gene is TRBJ2-5, the V gene TRBV20-1; 8 bases match TRBD2. V lost 6 bases and J lost 5; bases outside the gene matches: 11. CDR3 length: 14 residues. CDR1 is DFQATT, CDR2 SNEGSKA, per germline (reference sequence). This CDR3 is CSAPSSGGLETQYF. CDR3 nucleotides: TGCAGTGCCCCGAGTTCGGGGGGGCTGGAGACCCAGTACTTC.

This clonotype was seen only a few times. V and J are TRBV20-1 and TRBJ2-3, with D possibly TRBD2 on 5 matching bases. Germline CDR1 DFQATT, CDR2 SNEGSKA (reference sequence). Trimming took off 6 bases at V and 5 bases at J, with 12 bases between the two ends. This CDR3 spans 12 amino acids. The CDR3 region has the DNA TGCAGTGCCCCTTCCGGGAAAGATACGCAGTATTTT. Amino acids: CSAPSGKDTQYF.

This clonotype occurred a few times. One end of the junction fails to match germline, which may point to a read error. The chain links TRBV12-3 or TRBV12-4 to TRBJ2-1; unclear D gene. The CDR3 has 11 amino acids. The CDR3 nucleotides are TGTGCCAGCAGTTTAGGGAATGGGCAGTTCTTC. Its protein is CASSLGNGQFF.

This clonotype appeared a few times. The CDR3 sequence: CASSPMGGMNQPQHF. CDR3 coding DNA: TGTGCCAGCAGTCCTATGGGGGGGATGAATCAGCCCCAGCATTTT. The rearrangement uses TRBV12-3 or TRBV12-4 and TRBJ1-5; D perhaps matches TRBD1 (5 bases). The CDR3 sequence is 15 residues long. V was pared by 5 bases and J by 4 bases, with 15 bases between.

This clonotype was found a few times. This chain uses TRBV7-9 with TRBJ2-1, with 9 positions matching TRBD1. V trimming: 5 bases; J trimming: 8 bases; junction bases outside the gene matches: 7. The CDR3 totals 14 residues. CDR1 and CDR2 (germline): SEHNR, FQNEAQ (reference sequence). CDR3 loop: CASSQDRGYDEQFF. As DNA, the CDR3 is TGTGCCAGCAGCCAAGACAGGGGGTACGATGAGCAGTTCTTC.

V usage is TRBV6-1 and J usage is TRBJ1-1; no clear D. Deletions cut 5 bases from V and 0 bases from J, with 10 bases between. CDR1 is MNHNS and CDR2 is SASEGT in the germline V gene. The CDR3 spans 14 residues. In DNA form, the CDR3 reads TGTGCCAGCAGTAGGGCCCGCGTGAACACTGAAGCTTTCTTT. Residues: CASSRARVNTEAFF.

The sample holds a few counts of this clonotype. The chain uses TRBV6-1 and TRBJ2-1, with D perhaps TRBD2 (7 bases). The CDR3 is 18 residues long. The V gene's germline CDR1 is MNHNS and CDR2 SASEGT. V lost 5 bases to trimming and J lost 1 base, with 21 bases between them. CDR3: CASSRGAGGSRSYNEQFF. The CDR3 DNA reads TGTGCCAGCAGTCGGGGGGCTGGGGGGAGCAGGTCCTACAATGAGCAGTTCTTC.

The chain recombines TRBV12-3 or TRBV12-4 with TRBJ2-4, with D possibly called TRBD1 or TRBD2 (5 bases each). This CDR3 is 13 amino acids long. V lost 3 bases, J lost 8 bases, and 11 bases lay in between. In nucleotides, the CDR3 is TGTGCCAGCAGTTTCTCGGGGCAGGACATTCAGTACTTC. Protein sequence: CASSFSGQDIQYF.

V is TRBV20-1 and J is TRBJ2-3, with D perhaps being TRBD1 or TRBD2 (6 bases each). The CDR3 consists of 14 residues. V was cut by 4 bases and J by 4 bases, with 15 bases left in between. The germline gives CDR1 DFQATT, CDR2 SNEGSKA (reference sequence). As DNA, the CDR3 is TGCAGTGCTATGTTCGGGGGCTCGGCAGATACGCAGTATTTT. It encodes CSAMFGGSADTQYF.

This clonotype was observed a handful of times. The chain carries TRBV12-3 or TRBV12-4 and TRBJ2-2, with a tentative D call TRBD2 (6 bases). The CDR3 runs 14 residues. V lost 1 base, J lost 7 bases, and 10 bases lay in between. Here the CDR3 DNA reads TGTGCCAGCAGTTTAGTAGGGGAGGTCGGGGAGCTGTTTTTT. Translated: CASSLVGEVGELFF.

This clonotype was picked up many times. The chain recombines TRBV11-2 with TRBJ2-7; TRBD1 aligns across 8 bases. J gave up 4 bases and V 5 bases, and 7 bases lay outside the gene matches. The germline gives CDR1 SGHAT, CDR2 FQNNGV. The CDR3 is made up of 14 amino acids. CDR3 DNA sequence: TGTGCCAGCAGCATCGGACAGGGACCTTACGAGCAGTACTTC. It specifies CASSIGQGPYEQYF.

This clonotype was counted only a few times. The chain links TRBV12-3 or TRBV12-4 to TRBJ2-7; no clear D gene. Trimming removed 6 bases at V and 3 bases at J, with 18 bases between. This CDR3 has 15 residues. The CDR3 DNA follows: TGTGCCAGCAGACCCAACGACCGAGCCAACTACGAGCAGTACTTC. It translates to CASRPNDRANYEQYF.

This clonotype was observed a few times. The genes are TRBV5-1 and TRBJ2-3, with 9 bases identical to TRBD2. Unmatched junction bases numbered 8, after V lost 3 bases and J lost 6 bases. This CDR3 has 15 residues. Germline CDR1 reads SGHRS; CDR2 reads YFSETQ. The DNA for the CDR3 is TGCGCCAGCAGCTGGAGCGGGAGGTGGTCTGATACGCAGTATTTT. Translated: CASSWSGRWSDTQYF. Based on the CDR3 plus reference TRBV5-1 and TRBJ2-3, the full variable domain is KAGVTQTPRYLIKTRGQQVTLSCSPISGHRSVSWYQQTPGQGLQFLFEYFSETQRNKGNFPGRFSGRQFSNSRSEMNVSTLELGDSALYLCASSWSGRWSDTQYFGPGTRLTVL.

This clonotype occurred a few times. The chain carries TRBV5-1 and TRBJ2-7; D call uncertain. This CDR3 comprises 14 residues. The V end lost 0 bases, the J end lost 2 bases, and 9 bases lay between the germline ends. Germline lookup yields CDR1 SGHRS and CDR2 YFSETQ. This CDR3 reads CASSLAEAPYEQYF. Written as DNA, the CDR3 is TGCGCCAGCAGCTTGGCCGAGGCACCCTACGAGCAGTACTTC. Combining the CDR3 with reference TRBV5-1 and TRBJ2-7 gives the whole variable domain KAGVTQTPRYLIKTRGQQVTLSCSPISGHRSVSWYQQTPGQGLQFLFEYFSETQRNKGNFPGRFSGRQFSNSRSEMNVSTLELGDSALYLCASSLAEAPYEQYFGPGTRLTVT.

The sample holds a few counts of this clonotype. This rearrangement joins TRBV20-1 to TRBJ2-4, with D hard to call. The CDR3 covers 15 residues. V was clipped by 2 bases and J by 1 base, with 12 bases between them. The germline gives CDR1 DFQATT, CDR2 SNEGSKA (reference sequence). For the CDR3, the DNA is TGCAGTGCTAGAATACCGGCTAGGGCCAAAAACATTCAGTACTTC. Translation gives CSARIPARAKNIQYF.

This clonotype showed up just a few times. The chain employs TRBV5-1 and TRBJ2-1, with D possibly matching TRBD1 (6 bases). The CDR3 is 15 residues long. Between the trimmed V and J ends, which lost 0 bases and 4 bases, there was a span of 11 bases. Germline V gene sequence: CDR1 SGHRS, CDR2 YFSETQ. CDR3 coding DNA: TGCGCCAGCAGCTTGGGTACAGGGAAGTACAATGAGCAGTTCTTC. It encodes CASSLGTGKYNEQFF.

This clonotype has more than one count but fewer than ten. The rearrangement uses TRBV7-9 and TRBJ1-2; D might be TRBD1 (6 bases). CDR3 length equals 12 residues. Germline V gives CDR1 SEHNR, CDR2 FQNEAQ (reference sequence). Trimming removed 5 bases from V and 4 bases from J, with 8 bases in between. CDR3 protein: CASSGDTYGYTF. The DNA for the CDR3 is TGTGCCAGCAGCGGGGACACCTATGGCTACACCTTC.

The chain couples TRBV7-2 to TRBJ1-1; 11 bases are shared with TRBD1. The ends lost 6 bases at V and 5 bases at J; junction bases unmatched: 8. The V gene's germline CDR1 is SGHTA and CDR2 FQGNSA. This CDR3 spans 15 amino acids. CDR3 region: CASRTGQGAGTEAFF. The CDR3 nucleotides read TGTGCCAGCAGAACCGGACAGGGGGCGGGTACTGAAGCTTTCTTT.